Below are 2 T cell receptor beta chains sequenced from a single sample in a study of cytomegalovirus exposure and HLA in healthy donors. The PCR employed 60 Vbeta primers together with 13 Jbeta primers. Clones were sequenced by immunoSEQ multiplex PCR, and TCRdb holds only the in-frame ones, with some missing. The top ten clones hold roughly 4.9% of a sample with under 130,000 clones, about 74% of them seen once. The sample was PBMCs. These TCRs come from a female donor in good health and CMV-seropositive.

V and J are TRBV18 and TRBJ2-3; 10 nucleotides line up with TRBD1. Per germline, CDR1 KGHSH and CDR2 LQKENI. This CDR3 region has 16 residues. With V trimmed by 6 bases and J by 4 bases, 10 bases remained unmatched. The CDR3 is CASSRSAGQGSDTQYF. As DNA, the CDR3 is TGTGCCAGCTCCCGCAGCGCGGGACAGGGGTCAGATACGCAGTATTTT.

The chain links TRBV5-5 to TRBJ1-1; D unresolved. The CDR3 length is 14 residues. Germline CDR1 reads SGHKS; CDR2 reads YYEKEE (reference sequence). Between the trimmed V and J ends, which lost 5 bases and 4 bases, there was a span of 15 bases. CDR3 loop: CASRREGGGTEAFF. The CDR3 DNA reads as TGTGCCAGCAGGCGTGAGGGTGGCGGCACTGAAGCTTTCTTT. The whole variable domain, filled in from reference TRBV5-5 and TRBJ1-1, reads DAGVTQSPTHLIKTRGQQVTLRCSPISGHKSVSWYQQVLGQGPQFIFQYYEKEERGRGNFPDRFSARQFPNYSSELNVNALLLGDSALYLCASRREGGGTEAFFGQGTRLTVV.